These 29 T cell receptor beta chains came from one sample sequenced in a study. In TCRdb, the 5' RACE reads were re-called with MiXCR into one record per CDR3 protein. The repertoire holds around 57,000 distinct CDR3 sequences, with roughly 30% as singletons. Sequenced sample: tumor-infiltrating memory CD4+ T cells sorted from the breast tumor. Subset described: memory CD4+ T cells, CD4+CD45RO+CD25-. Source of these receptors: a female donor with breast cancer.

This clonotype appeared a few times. The CDR3 sequence is CASSGRTSGKETQYF. The CDR3 nucleotides are TGTGCCAGCAGCGGACGGACTAGCGGAAAAGAGACCCAGTACTTC. The chain couples TRBV9 to TRBJ2-5, with TRBD2 identical over 10 bases. Germline V lookup: CDR1 SGDLS, CDR2 YYNGEE. The CDR3 is 15 amino acids. V lost 3 bases, J lost 3 bases, and 5 bases stayed unmatched.

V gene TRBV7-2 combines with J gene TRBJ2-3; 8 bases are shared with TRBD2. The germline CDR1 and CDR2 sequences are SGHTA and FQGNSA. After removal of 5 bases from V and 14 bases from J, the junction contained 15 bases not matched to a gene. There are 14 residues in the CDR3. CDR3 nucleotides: TGTGCCAGCAGCCGAATGGGGCGGGAGGTTTTCGGGTATTTT. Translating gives CASSRMGREVFGYF.

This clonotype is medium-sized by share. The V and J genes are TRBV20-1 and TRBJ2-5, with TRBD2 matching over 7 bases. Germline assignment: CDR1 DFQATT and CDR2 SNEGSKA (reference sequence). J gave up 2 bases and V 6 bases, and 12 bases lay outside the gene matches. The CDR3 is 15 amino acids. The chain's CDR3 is CSAGRLAETQETQYF. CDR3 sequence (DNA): TGCAGTGCAGGAAGGCTAGCGGAGACACAAGAGACCCAGTACTTC.

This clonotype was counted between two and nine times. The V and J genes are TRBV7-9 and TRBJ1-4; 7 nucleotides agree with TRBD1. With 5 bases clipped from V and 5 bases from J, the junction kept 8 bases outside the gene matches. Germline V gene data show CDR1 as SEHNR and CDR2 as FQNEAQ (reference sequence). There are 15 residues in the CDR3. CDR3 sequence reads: CASSPGDRVNEKLFF. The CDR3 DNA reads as TGTGCCAGCAGCCCAGGTGACAGGGTCAATGAAAAACTGTTTTTT.

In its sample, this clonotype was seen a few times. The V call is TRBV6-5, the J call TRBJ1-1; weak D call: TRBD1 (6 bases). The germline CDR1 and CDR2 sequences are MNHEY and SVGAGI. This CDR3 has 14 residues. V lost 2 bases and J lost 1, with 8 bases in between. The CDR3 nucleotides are TGTGCCAGCAGTTACAAGGGGGAGAACACTGAAGCTTTCTTT. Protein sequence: CASSYKGENTEAFF.

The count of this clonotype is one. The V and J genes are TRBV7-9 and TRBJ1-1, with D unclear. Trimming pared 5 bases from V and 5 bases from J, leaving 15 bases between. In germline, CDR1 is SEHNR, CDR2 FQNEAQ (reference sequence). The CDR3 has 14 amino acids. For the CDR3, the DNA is TGTGCCAGCAGCCTGGAATTCGGAAATACTGAAGCTTTCTTT. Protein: CASSLEFGNTEAFF.

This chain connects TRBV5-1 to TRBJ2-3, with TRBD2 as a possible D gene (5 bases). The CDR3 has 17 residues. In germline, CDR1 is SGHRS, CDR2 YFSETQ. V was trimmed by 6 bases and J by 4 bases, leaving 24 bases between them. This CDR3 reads CASTFPISALAADTQYF. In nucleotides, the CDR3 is TGCGCCAGCACCTTCCCCATTAGCGCCCTGGCGGCAGATACGCAGTATTTT. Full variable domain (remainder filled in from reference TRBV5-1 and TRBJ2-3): KAGVTQTPRYLIKTRGQQVTLSCSPISGHRSVSWYQQTPGQGLQFLFEYFSETQRNKGNFPGRFSGRQFSNSRSEMNVSTLELGDSALYLCASTFPISALAADTQYFGPGTRLTVL.

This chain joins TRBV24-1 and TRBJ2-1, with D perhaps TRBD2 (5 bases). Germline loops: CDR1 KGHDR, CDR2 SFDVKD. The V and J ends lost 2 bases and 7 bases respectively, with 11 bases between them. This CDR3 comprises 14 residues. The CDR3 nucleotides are TGTGCCACCAGTGATTGGCTCAGAGGGAATGAGCAGTTCTTC. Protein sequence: CATSDWLRGNEQFF.

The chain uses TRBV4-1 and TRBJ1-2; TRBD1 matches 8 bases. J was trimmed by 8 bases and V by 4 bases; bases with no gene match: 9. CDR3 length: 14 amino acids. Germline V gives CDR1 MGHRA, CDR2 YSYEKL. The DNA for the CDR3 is TGCGCCAGCAGCCGAGGACAGGGAGAAGGGGGCTACACCTTC. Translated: CASSRGQGEGGYTF.

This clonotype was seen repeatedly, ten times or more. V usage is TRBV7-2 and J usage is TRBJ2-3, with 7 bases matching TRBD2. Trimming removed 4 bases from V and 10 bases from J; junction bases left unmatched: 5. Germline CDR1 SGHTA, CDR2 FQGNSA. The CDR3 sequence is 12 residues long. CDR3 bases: TGTGCCAGCAGCTCGACTAGCAGCTCGCAGTATTTT. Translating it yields CASSSTSSSQYF. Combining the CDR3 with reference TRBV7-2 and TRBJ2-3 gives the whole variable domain GAGVSQSPSNKVTEKGKDVELRCDPISGHTALYWYRQSLGQGLEFLIYFQGNSAPDKSGLPSDRFSAERTGGSVSTLTIQRTQQEDSAVYLCASSSTSSSQYFGPGTRLTVL.

The CDR3 region is CASSILVRGLGRNTEAFF. The CDR3 DNA reads as TGCGCCAGCAGCATCCTCGTCAGGGGGCTTGGAAGGAACACTGAAGCTTTCTTT. The chain links TRBV5-1 to TRBJ1-1; 8 positions match TRBD1. The CDR3 is 18 residues long. With 4 bases clipped from V and 1 base from J, the junction kept 15 bases outside the gene matches. Germline CDR1 is SGHRS and CDR2 is YFSETQ.

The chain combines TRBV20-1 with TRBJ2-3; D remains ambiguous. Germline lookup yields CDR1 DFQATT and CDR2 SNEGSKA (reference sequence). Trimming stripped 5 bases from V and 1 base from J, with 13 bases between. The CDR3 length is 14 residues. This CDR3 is CSAPPSGGTDTQYF. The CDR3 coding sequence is TGCAGTGCTCCCCCGAGTGGCGGCACAGATACGCAGTATTTT.

CDR3 nucleotides: TGTGCCAGCACCCCTACAGGGGCGGCCTATGGCTACACCTTC. Its translation: CASTPTGAAYGYTF. V gene TRBV6-5 combines with J gene TRBJ1-2, with TRBD1 matching over 7 bases. J lost 4 bases, V lost 7 bases, and 9 bases had no gene match. Per germline, CDR1 MNHEY and CDR2 SVGAGI. CDR3 length: 14 amino acids.

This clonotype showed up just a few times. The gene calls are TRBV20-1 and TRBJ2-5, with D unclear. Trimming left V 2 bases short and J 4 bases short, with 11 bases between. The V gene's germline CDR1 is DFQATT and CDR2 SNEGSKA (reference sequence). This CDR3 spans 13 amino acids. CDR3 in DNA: TGCAGTGCTAGACAGACATATGGAGAGACCCAGTACTTC. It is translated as CSARQTYGETQYF.

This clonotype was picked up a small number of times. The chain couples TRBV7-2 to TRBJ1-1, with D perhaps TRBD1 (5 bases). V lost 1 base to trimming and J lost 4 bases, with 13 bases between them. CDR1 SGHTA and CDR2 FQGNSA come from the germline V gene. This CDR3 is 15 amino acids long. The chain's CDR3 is CASSLGWGAGTEAFF. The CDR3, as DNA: TGTGCCAGCAGCTTAGGTTGGGGCGCAGGCACTGAAGCTTTCTTT.

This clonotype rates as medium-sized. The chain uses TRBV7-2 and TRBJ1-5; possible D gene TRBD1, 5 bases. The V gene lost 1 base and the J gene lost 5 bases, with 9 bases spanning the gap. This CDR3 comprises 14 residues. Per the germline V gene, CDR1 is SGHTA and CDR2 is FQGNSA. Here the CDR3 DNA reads TGTGCCAGCAGCTTAGGGGCAGGGCATCAGCCCCAGCATTTT. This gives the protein CASSLGAGHQPQHF.

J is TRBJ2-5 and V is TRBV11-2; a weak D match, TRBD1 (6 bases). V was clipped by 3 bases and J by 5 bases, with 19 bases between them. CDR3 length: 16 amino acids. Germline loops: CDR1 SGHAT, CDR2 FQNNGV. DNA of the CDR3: TGTGCCAGCAGCTTTCGTCGAGGCAGGGGTGGCGAGACCCAGTACTTC. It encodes CASSFRRGRGGETQYF.

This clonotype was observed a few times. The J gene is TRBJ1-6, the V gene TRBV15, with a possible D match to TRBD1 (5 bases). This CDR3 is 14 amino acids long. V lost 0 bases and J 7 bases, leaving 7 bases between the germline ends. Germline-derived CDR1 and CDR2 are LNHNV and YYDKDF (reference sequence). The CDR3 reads CATSREEGNSPLHF. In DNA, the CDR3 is TGTGCCACCAGCAGAGAGGAGGGGAATTCACCCCTCCACTTT.

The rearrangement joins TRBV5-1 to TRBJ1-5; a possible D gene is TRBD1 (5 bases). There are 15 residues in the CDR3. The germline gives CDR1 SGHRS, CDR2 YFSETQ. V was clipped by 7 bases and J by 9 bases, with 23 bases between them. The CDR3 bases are TGCGCCAGCGAAGGGAAGGACACGGGTATATGGCCCCAGCATTTT. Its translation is CASEGKDTGIWPQHF.

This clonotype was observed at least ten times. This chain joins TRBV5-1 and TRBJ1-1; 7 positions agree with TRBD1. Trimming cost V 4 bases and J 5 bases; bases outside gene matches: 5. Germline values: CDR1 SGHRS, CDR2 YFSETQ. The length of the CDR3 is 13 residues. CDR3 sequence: CASSATGRTEAFF. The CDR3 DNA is TGCGCCAGCAGCGCGACAGGGAGGACTGAAGCTTTCTTT.

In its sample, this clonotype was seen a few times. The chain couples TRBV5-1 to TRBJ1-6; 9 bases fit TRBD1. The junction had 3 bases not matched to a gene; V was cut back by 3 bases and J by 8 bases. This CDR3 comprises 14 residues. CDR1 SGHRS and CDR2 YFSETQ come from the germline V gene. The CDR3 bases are TGCGCCAGCAGCTCGGGACAGGGCGATTCACCCCTCCACTTT. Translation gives CASSSGQGDSPLHF.

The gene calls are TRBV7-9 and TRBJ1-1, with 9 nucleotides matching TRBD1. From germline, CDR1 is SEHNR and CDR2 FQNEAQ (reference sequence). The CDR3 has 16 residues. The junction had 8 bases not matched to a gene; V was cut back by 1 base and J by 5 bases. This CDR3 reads CASSLDPGQGRTEAFF. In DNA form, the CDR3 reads TGTGCCAGCAGCTTAGATCCGGGACAGGGACGAACTGAAGCTTTCTTT.

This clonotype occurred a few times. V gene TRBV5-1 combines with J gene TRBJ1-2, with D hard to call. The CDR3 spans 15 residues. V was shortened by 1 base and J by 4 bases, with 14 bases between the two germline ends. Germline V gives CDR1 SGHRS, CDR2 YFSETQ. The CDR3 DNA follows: TGCGCCAGCAGCTTGACGGGCGGCACCCTCTATGGCTACACCTTC. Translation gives CASSLTGGTLYGYTF.

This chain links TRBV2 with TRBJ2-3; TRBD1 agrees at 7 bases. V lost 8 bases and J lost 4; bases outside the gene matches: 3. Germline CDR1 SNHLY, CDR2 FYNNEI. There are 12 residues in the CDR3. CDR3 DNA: TGTGCCAGCGTCCAGGGGGCAGATACGCAGTATTTT. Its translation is CASVQGADTQYF.

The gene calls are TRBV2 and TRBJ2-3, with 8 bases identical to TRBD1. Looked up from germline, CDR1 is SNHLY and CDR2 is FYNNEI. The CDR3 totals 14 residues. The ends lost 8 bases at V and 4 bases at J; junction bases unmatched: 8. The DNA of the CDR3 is TGTGCCAGCGGGAGACAGGGGCGCGCAGATACGCAGTATTTT. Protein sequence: CASGRQGRADTQYF.

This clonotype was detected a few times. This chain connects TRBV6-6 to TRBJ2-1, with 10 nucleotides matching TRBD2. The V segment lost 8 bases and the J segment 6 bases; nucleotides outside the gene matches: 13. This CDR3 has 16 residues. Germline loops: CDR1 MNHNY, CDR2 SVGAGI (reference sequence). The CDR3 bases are TGTGCCAGCTCGGGGCTACTAGCGGGGAGATTCAATGAGCAGTTCTTC. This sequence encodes CASSGLLAGRFNEQFF.

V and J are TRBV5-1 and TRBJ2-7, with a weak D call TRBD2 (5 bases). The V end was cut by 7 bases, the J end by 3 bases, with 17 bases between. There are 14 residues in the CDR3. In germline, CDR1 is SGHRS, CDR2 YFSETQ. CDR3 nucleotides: TGCGCCAGCCGGCTAAGTTCGGGGAACTACGAGCAGTACTTC. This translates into CASRLSSGNYEQYF.

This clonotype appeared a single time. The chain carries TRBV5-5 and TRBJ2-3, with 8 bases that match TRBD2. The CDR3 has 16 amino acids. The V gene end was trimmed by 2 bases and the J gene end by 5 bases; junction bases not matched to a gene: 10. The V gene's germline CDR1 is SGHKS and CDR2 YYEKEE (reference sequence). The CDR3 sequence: CASSLRRSGVKDTQYF. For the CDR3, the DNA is TGTGCCAGCAGCTTAAGGCGTAGCGGGGTTAAAGATACGCAGTATTTT.

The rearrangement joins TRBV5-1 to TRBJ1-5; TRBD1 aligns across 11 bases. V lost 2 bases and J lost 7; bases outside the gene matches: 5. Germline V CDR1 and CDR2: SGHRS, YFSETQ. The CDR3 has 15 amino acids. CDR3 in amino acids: CASSLGTGGGQPQHF. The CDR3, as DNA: TGCGCCAGCAGCTTAGGGACAGGGGGAGGGCAGCCCCAGCATTTT.